This entry concerns a single T cell receptor (beta chain). Its antigen is not identified. The treatment denotes: oral pan-JAK inhibitor, 5-10 mg twice daily. As part of sample collection, lesional scalp punch biopsies and peripheral blood were taken from alopecia areata patients. cDNA reverse transcribed from extracted RNA served as the sequencing template. Profiling relied on immunoSEQ multiplex PCR, and the TCRdb table lists in-frame clones only, not all of them. Altogether roughly 100,000 clones are present, over 75% being singletons, with the ten largest covering 8.5% to 14%. This sample stems from a study of CD8+ T cells in alopecia areata. Whole-study findings and limits: Because of a solitary nonresponder, the connection of baseline CD8+ expansion to response stays uncertain.

The CDR3 is made up of 15 amino acids. Per the germline V gene, CDR1 is SNHLY and CDR2 is FYNNEI. V trimming: 1 base; J trimming: 4 bases; junction bases outside the gene matches: 3. The receptor's source is a human donor with alopecia areata. The material sequenced was CD8+ T cells sorted from blood, taken between weeks 30 and 35, from a patient treated with tofacitinib. The chain is built from TRBV2 and TRBJ2-7, with TRBD1 matching over 11 bases. CDR3 residues: CASSEGTGGYYEQYF. The CDR3 coding sequence is TGTGCCAGCAGTGAAGGGACAGGGGGCTATTACGAGCAGTACTTC.